These 32 T cell receptor delta chains were sequenced from one sample in a study of gammadelta T cells in human blood (dated by TCRdb to about 2020). Library preparation employed RT-PCR. Sequencing used an Illumina MiSeq. TCRdb reanalyzed the public reads with the CATT caller, and identical DNA sequences were merged afterwards. For this sample there are some 300 delta-chain clones; more than 7% appear just once. Approximately 35% of the sample rests with the top ten. Specimen: Vgamma9Vdelta2 gamma-delta T cells from infant blood. The receptors come from a human donor.

On this clone itself: The TCRdb protein comes from a much larger clone and disagrees with this DNA's translation at residue 4, likely due to a read error; the protein given here is derived from the DNA. This rearrangement joins TRDV2 to TRDJ3; TRDD3 aligns across 9 bases. This CDR3 has 18 residues. V was pared by 4 bases and J by 0 bases, with 6 bases of the junction left unmatched. CDR1 GEAIGNYY and CDR2 EKD come from the germline V gene. The CDR3 here is CACENTGGSSWDTRQMFF. In DNA, the CDR3 is TGTGCCTGTGAAAATACTGGGGGAAGCTCCTGGGACACCCGACAGATGTTTTTC.

This clone is labeled as large. The chain links TRDV2 to TRDJ3, with 9 nucleotides matching TRDD3. Germline CDR1 GEAIGNYY, CDR2 EKD. The CDR3 loop spans 18 amino acids. Losses at the gene ends were 0 bases for V and 0 bases for J; bases not matched to a gene: 2. In DNA form, the CDR3 reads TGTGCCTGTGACACCGTGGGGGATAACTCCTGGGACACCCGACAGATGTTTTTC. Translated, it gives CACDTVGDNSWDTRQMFF.

This clone was observed a handful of times. TCRdb records a much larger clone's protein for this DNA, with a difference at residue 3 that likely arises from a read error; the protein given is the translation of the DNA. This chain joins TRDV2 and TRDJ3; 13 bases map to TRDD3. CDR3 length: 18 amino acids. Looked up from germline, CDR1 is GEAIGNYY and CDR2 is EKD. CDR3 nucleotide sequence: TGTGCCGGTGACACTGGGGGATACGGCTCCTGGGACACCCGACAGATGTTTTTC. This gives the protein CAGDTGGYGSWDTRQMFF.

This clone is medium-sized by share. This sequence joins TRDV1 and TRDJ3, with TRDD3 identical over 7 bases. CDR3 size: 24 residues. The junction had 25 bases not matched to a gene; V was cut back by 5 bases and J by 0 bases. The germline CDR1 and CDR2 sequences are TSWWSYY and QGS. CDR3 in amino acids: CALGSYYLNWGLGISSWDTRQMFF. CDR3 DNA sequence: TGTGCTCTTGGGTCTTACTATCTGAACTGGGGTTTAGGGATCAGCTCCTGGGACACCCGACAGATGTTTTTC.

This chain connects TRDV2 to TRDJ2, with TRDD3 identical over 11 bases. The V gene end was trimmed by 2 bases and the J gene end by 0 bases; junction bases not matched to a gene: 10. There are 19 residues in the CDR3. From germline, CDR1 is GEAIGNYY and CDR2 EKD. This chain's CDR3 is CACDKVLGDKRALTAQLFF. The DNA of the CDR3 is TGTGCCTGTGACAAAGTACTGGGGGATAAAAGGGCTTTGACAGCACAACTCTTCTTT.

In its sample, this clone ranks as large. This chain connects TRDV2 to TRDJ1, with TRDD3 matching over 8 bases. The CDR3 is 14 residues long. The V gene end was trimmed by 3 bases and the J gene end by 0 bases; junction bases not matched to a gene: 2. Germline loops: CDR1 GEAIGNYY, CDR2 EKD. The DNA for the CDR3 is TGTGCCTGTGACCCACTGGGGGACACCGATAAACTCATCTTT. Protein: CACDPLGDTDKLIF.

To note about this clone: A much more abundant neighbour one base away suggests this may be a read error. This chain links TRDV2 with TRDJ1; the match to TRDD3 covers 11 bases. This CDR3 is built from 17 residues. CDR1 GEAIGNYY and CDR2 EKD come from the germline V gene. The CDR3 DNA reads as TGTGCCTGTGACAGACTGGGGGATAGGGCGTACACCGATAAATTCATCTTT. Its protein product is CACDRLGDRAYTDKFIF.

This clone counts as large (0.1 to 1%). This chain joins TRDV2 and TRDJ1; TRDD3 matches at 7 bases. CDR1 is GEAIGNYY and CDR2 is EKD in the germline V gene. Losses at the gene ends were 0 bases for V and 0 bases for J; bases not matched to a gene: 0. The CDR3 consists of 14 residues. CDR3 sequence (DNA): TGTGCCTGTGACACCGGGGGATACACCGATAAACTCATCTTT. It encodes CACDTGGYTDKLIF.

Remarks on this clone: This sequence may be a read error, since a much larger clone differs from it by one base. Other DNA sequences from this sample encode an identical CDR3 as well. The chain joins TRDV2 to TRDJ3; 12 bases are shared with TRDD3. CDR1 is GEAIGNYY and CDR2 is EKD in the germline V gene. This CDR3 is built from 18 residues. The CDR3 sequence: CACDSTGGYSWDTRQMFF. DNA for the CDR3: TGTGCCTGTGACAGTACTGGGGGATACTCCTGGGACACTCGACAGATGTTTTTC.

This chain uses TRDV2 with TRDJ1; 10 bases match TRDD3. With 9 bases clipped from V and 7 bases from J, the junction kept 4 bases outside the gene matches. This CDR3 has 11 amino acids. Per germline, CDR1 GEAIGNYY and CDR2 EKD. The CDR3 DNA is TGTGCCATACTGGGGGATTTTAAACTCATCTTT. The encoded protein is CAILGDFKLIF.

By its share, this clone is large. The same CDR3 also results from other DNA sequences found in this sample. V gene TRDV2 combines with J gene TRDJ3; 10 nucleotides line up with TRDD3. Per the germline V gene, CDR1 is GEAIGNYY and CDR2 is EKD. The length of the CDR3 is 18 residues. The V gene end was trimmed by 0 bases and the J gene end by 3 bases; junction bases not matched to a gene: 4. The CDR3 DNA reads as TGTGCCTGTGACACCGGGGGATACGGTAGCTGGGACACCCGACAGATGTTTTTC. Translated, it gives CACDTGGYGSWDTRQMFF.

This clone is judged large (0.1 to 1%). This sequence joins TRDV2 and TRDJ3; 10 nucleotides line up with TRDD3. V lost 4 bases to trimming and J lost 6 bases; unmatched junction nucleotides: 8. This CDR3 region has 17 residues. Germline assignment: CDR1 GEAIGNYY and CDR2 EKD. The CDR3 DNA reads TGTGCCTGTGATAGCGCCCTGGGGGATAAGGACACCCGACAGATGTTTTTC. It translates to CACDSALGDKDTRQMFF.

Details on this clone: This may be a read error, as it is one base from a much larger clone. The chain joins TRDV2 to TRDJ3; 9 bases agree with TRDD3. The germline gives CDR1 GEAIGNYY, CDR2 EKD. The CDR3 totals 19 residues. Here the CDR3 reads CACDPVLGESSWATRQMFF. In DNA, the CDR3 is TGTGCCTGTGACCCCGTACTGGGGGAGAGCTCCTGGGCCACCCGACAGATGTTTTTC.

This clone is judged large (0.1 to 1%). The rearrangement links TRDV2 to TRDJ3; 10 nucleotides align to TRDD3. V shed 0 bases and J 2 bases; nucleotides not matched to a gene: 15. This CDR3 contains 22 residues. The germline V gene has CDR1 GEAIGNYY and CDR2 EKD. The CDR3 sequence: CACDTPPTGGSPPTWDTRQMFF. The CDR3 DNA is TGTGCCTGTGACACCCCCCCCACTGGGGGATCCCCTCCGACCTGGGACACCCGACAGATGTTTTTC.

This clone is categorized as large. Distinct nucleotide sequences in the sample also encode this CDR3. J is TRDJ3 and V is TRDV2, with 11 bases that match TRDD3. CDR3 length: 18 amino acids. Unmatched junction bases numbered 2, after V lost 2 bases and J lost 0 bases. Germline values: CDR1 GEAIGNYY, CDR2 EKD. The CDR3 sequence is CACDSTGGYSWDTRQMFF. In DNA, the CDR3 is TGTGCCTGTGACAGTACTGGGGGATACTCCTGGGACACCCGACAGATGTTTTTC.

This rearrangement joins TRDV2 to TRDJ3, with a weak D call TRDD3 (6 bases). With 3 bases removed from V and 0 bases from J, the gap between germline ends came to 14 bases. The CDR3 consists of 18 residues. Germline V CDR1 and CDR2: GEAIGNYY, EKD. The CDR3 region has the DNA TGTGCCTGTGACGCCGCTGGGGAACCCTCCTGGGACACCCGACAGATGTTTTTC. It specifies CACDAAGEPSWDTRQMFF.

By its share, this clone is large. The chain employs TRDV2 and TRDJ3, with 12 positions matching TRDD3. The germline gives CDR1 GEAIGNYY, CDR2 EKD. CDR3 length: 20 amino acids. The junction had 11 bases not matched to a gene; V was cut back by 3 bases and J by 3 bases. The CDR3 here is CACDAVLGDTVNWDTRQMFF. CDR3 in DNA: TGTGCCTGTGACGCTGTACTGGGGGATACAGTTAACTGGGACACCCGACAGATGTTTTTC.

As regards this clone: It may be a read error: a sequence one base away is much more abundant. The chain carries TRDV2 and TRDJ3, with 8 positions matching TRDD3. CDR1 is GEAIGNYY and CDR2 is EKD in the germline V gene. The CDR3 consists of 18 residues. CDR3 coding DNA: TGTGCCTGGGACACTGGGGGCCCTAGCTCCTGGGACACCCGACAGATGTTTTTC. Translating gives CAWDTGGPSSWDTRQMFF.

Relative to its sample, this clone is large (0.1 to 1%). This chain connects TRDV2 to TRDJ3, with D possibly being TRDD3 (6 bases). V shed 0 bases and J shed 0 bases, with 17 bases lying between them. Germline values: CDR1 GEAIGNYY, CDR2 EKD. The CDR3 covers 20 residues. In DNA, the CDR3 is TGTGCCTGTGACACCGTGGAGGGGATCCAGAGCTCCTGGGACACCCGACAGATGTTTTTC. Translated: CACDTVEGIQSSWDTRQMFF.

This clone is labeled large. This rearrangement joins TRDV2 to TRDJ3, with 9 bases fitting TRDD3. The CDR3 sequence is 20 residues long. The J segment lost 0 bases and the V segment lost 0 bases, leaving 8 bases of the junction unmatched. CDR1 and CDR2 (germline): GEAIGNYY, EKD. The CDR3 loop reads CACDTVTGDTDSWDTRQMFF. In DNA form, the CDR3 reads TGTGCCTGTGACACCGTGACTGGGGATACGGACTCCTGGGACACCCGACAGATGTTTTTC.

With regard to this clone: The TCRdb protein comes from a much larger clone and disagrees with this DNA's translation at residue 4, likely due to a read error; the protein given here is derived from the DNA. This chain uses TRDV2 with TRDJ3; 8 bases agree with TRDD3. V gave up 4 bases and J gave up 0 bases; unmatched junction bases: 7. The length of the CDR3 is 18 residues. CDR1 and CDR2 from the germline V gene are GEAIGNYY and EKD. CDR3: CACETGGPSSWDTRQMFF. The CDR3 DNA is TGTGCCTGTGAAACTGGGGGCCCTAGCTCCTGGGACACCCGACAGATGTTTTTC.

By sample share, this clone is large. The chain employs TRDV2 and TRDJ3, with TRDD3 identical over 7 bases. The CDR3 spans 18 residues. The V gene end was trimmed by 0 bases and the J gene end by 0 bases; junction bases not matched to a gene: 4. The germline CDR1 and CDR2 sequences are GEAIGNYY and EKD. Here the CDR3 reads CACDTWGKSSWDTRQMFF. The CDR3 DNA follows: TGTGCCTGTGACACCTGGGGGAAGAGCTCCTGGGACACCCGACAGATGTTTTTC.

By proportion, this clone is hyperexpanded. The chain has TRDV2 and TRDJ3; TRDD3 matches 10 bases. The ends lost 1 base at V and 6 bases at J; junction bases unmatched: 5. Germline V gives CDR1 GEAIGNYY, CDR2 EKD. The length of the CDR3 is 17 residues. The CDR3 reads CACDTLGDILDTRQMFF. The CDR3 DNA sequence: TGTGCCTGTGACACTCTGGGGGATATCTTGGACACCCGACAGATGTTTTTC.

Sample share makes this clone large. V and J are TRDV2 and TRDJ3; D gene uncertain. Trimming left V 0 bases short and J 9 bases short, with 14 bases between. Germline CDR1 is GEAIGNYY and CDR2 is EKD. The CDR3 sequence is 16 residues long. CDR3 region: CACDTAGRFRTRQMFF. The CDR3 DNA is TGTGCCTGTGACACCGCCGGGCGTTTCCGCACCCGACAGATGTTTTTC.

This clone is large in the sample. The rearrangement joins TRDV2 to TRDJ3, with D possibly TRDD3 on 6 matching bases. The CDR3 has 18 residues. The ends were cut back, 0 bases at V and 0 bases at J, with 11 bases in the middle. CDR1 GEAIGNYY and CDR2 EKD come from the germline V gene. The CDR3 DNA follows: TGTGCCTGTGACACCTGGGGATCCAGCTCCTGGGACACCCGACAGATGTTTTTC. Translation gives CACDTWGSSSWDTRQMFF.

As concerns this clone: This probably arose from a read error, given a far larger clone one base away. Different DNA sequences within this sample yield the same CDR3. This chain links TRDV2 with TRDJ3; 12 bases align to TRDD3. Looked up from germline, CDR1 is GEAIGNYY and CDR2 is EKD. The CDR3 extends over 20 amino acids. The V and J ends lost 1 base and 4 bases, in that order; junction bases with no gene match: 10. The CDR3 protein is CACDTGSWGIRKWDTRQMFF. The CDR3 DNA follows: TGTGCCTGTGACACAGGTAGCTGGGGGATACGAAAATGGGACACCCGACAGATGTTTTTC.

This clone is large in the sample. The J gene is TRDJ2, the V gene TRDV2, with 11 bases lining up with TRDD3. Per germline, CDR1 GEAIGNYY and CDR2 EKD. Trimming cost V 3 bases and J 4 bases; bases outside gene matches: 9. The CDR3 runs 17 residues. CDR3 sequence reads: CACDPLLGDTRTAQLFF. CDR3 nucleotide sequence: TGTGCCTGTGACCCCCTATTGGGGGATACGAGGACAGCACAACTCTTCTTT.

This clone is large by share. This same CDR3 is encoded by further DNA sequences in the sample. V gene TRDV2 combines with J gene TRDJ3; 11 bases are shared with TRDD3. The trim removed 1 base at V and 0 bases at J, leaving 1 base unmatched. The CDR3 has 18 amino acids. From germline, CDR1 is GEAIGNYY and CDR2 EKD. CDR3 sequence reads: CACDTGGYGSWDTRQMFF. The CDR3 DNA is TGTGCCTGTGACACTGGGGGATACGGCTCCTGGGACACCCGACAGATGTTTTTC.

J is TRDJ2 and V is TRDV2, with TRDD3 matching 10 bases. CDR1 is GEAIGNYY, CDR2 EKD, per germline. Trimming removed 0 bases from V and 5 bases from J; junction bases left unmatched: 2. This CDR3 contains 15 residues. CDR3 bases: TGTGCCTGTGACACCTTACTGGGGGATACAGCACAACTCTTCTTT. Its translation: CACDTLLGDTAQLFF.

Concerning this clone itself: The TCRdb protein, from a much larger clone, departs from this DNA's translation at residue 5, likely by read error; the protein shown derives from the DNA. This chain links TRDV2 with TRDJ3; 10 nucleotides agree with TRDD3. J was trimmed by 2 bases and V by 2 bases; bases with no gene match: 17. The CDR3 length is 22 residues. CDR1 is GEAIGNYY and CDR2 is EKD in the germline V gene. The CDR3 here is CACDNPPTGGSPPTWDTRQMFF. CDR3 DNA sequence: TGTGCCTGTGACAACCCCCCCACTGGGGGATCCCCTCCGACCTGGGACACCCGACAGATGTTTTTC.

Turning to this clone: The TCRdb protein, from a much larger clone, departs from this DNA's translation at residue 3, likely by read error; the protein shown derives from the DNA. The genes are TRDV2 and TRDJ2; no clear D. The CDR3 spans 15 residues. Germline CDR1 and CDR2: GEAIGNYY and EKD. The CDR3 protein is CARDKVGTLTAQLFF. The CDR3 nucleotides read TGTGCCCGTGACAAGGTGGGCACTTTGACAGCACAACTCTTCTTT.

A remark on this clone: A much more abundant neighbour one base away suggests this may be a read error. The chain combines TRDV2 with TRDJ3, with a tentative D call TRDD3 (6 bases). CDR3 length: 17 amino acids. Germline V gene data show CDR1 as GEAIGNYY and CDR2 as EKD. The CDR3 sequence: CACDTVLGSWDTLQMFF. Written as DNA, the CDR3 is TGTGCCTGTGACACCGTGCTGGGGAGCTGGGACACCCTACAGATGTTTTTC.